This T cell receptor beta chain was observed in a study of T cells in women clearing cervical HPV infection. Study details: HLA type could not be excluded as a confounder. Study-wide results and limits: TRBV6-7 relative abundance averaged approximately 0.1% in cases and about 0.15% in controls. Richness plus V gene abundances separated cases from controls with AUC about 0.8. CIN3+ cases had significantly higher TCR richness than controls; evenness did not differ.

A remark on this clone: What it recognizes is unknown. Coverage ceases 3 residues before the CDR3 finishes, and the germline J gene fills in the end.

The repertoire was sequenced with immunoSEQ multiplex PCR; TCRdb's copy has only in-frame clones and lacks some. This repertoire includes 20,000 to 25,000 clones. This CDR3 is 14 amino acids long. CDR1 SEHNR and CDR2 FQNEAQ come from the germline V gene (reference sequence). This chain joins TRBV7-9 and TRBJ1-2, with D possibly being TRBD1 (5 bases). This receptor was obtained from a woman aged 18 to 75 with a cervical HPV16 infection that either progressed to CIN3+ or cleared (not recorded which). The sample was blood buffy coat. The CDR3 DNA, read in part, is TGTGCCAGCAGTCAGGAGGGGCAGAACTACGAC. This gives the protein CASSQEGQNYD. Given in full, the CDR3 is CASSQEGQNYDYTF.